One and the same sample provided the 18 T cell receptor beta chains below, sequenced in a study of siplizumab effects on memory and regulatory T cells. Profiled with immunoSEQ multiplex PCR; TCRdb holds only in-frame clones, not every one. The sample comprises around 83,000 clones, 90% of which are singletons, and 15% rests with the top ten. The sequenced sample consisted of CD4+ T cells sorted from blood. The receptors here all came from a human donor in good health.

The rearrangement uses TRBV4-2 and TRBJ2-1; 9 bases are a match to TRBD2. Trimming took 3 bases from V and 0 from J; bases not matched to a gene: 6. Germline V gene sequence: CDR1 LGHNA, CDR2 YNFKEQ. The CDR3 has 17 residues. CDR3 bases: TGTGCCAGCAGCCAGCTTCAAGCGGGAGGCTCCTACAATGAGCAGTTCTTC. Translated, it gives CASSQLQAGGSYNEQFF.

This clone was picked up one time. V gene TRBV19 combines with J gene TRBJ1-5; 7 nucleotides line up with TRBD1. The J segment lost 5 bases and the V segment lost 3 bases, leaving 10 bases of the junction unmatched. The V gene's germline CDR1 is LNHDA and CDR2 SQIVND (reference sequence). This CDR3 is 16 amino acids long. CDR3 sequence reads: CASSIRPTQGDQPQHF. As DNA, the CDR3 is TGTGCCAGTAGTATCCGACCAACCCAGGGGGATCAGCCCCAGCATTTT.

The chain couples TRBV7-9 to TRBJ2-1; 15 nucleotides agree with TRBD2. Germline lookup yields CDR1 SEHNR and CDR2 FQNEAQ (reference sequence). With V trimmed by 8 bases and J by 7 bases, 3 bases remained unmatched. This CDR3 region has 14 residues. CDR3 nucleotide sequence: TGTGCCAGCCCGGGACTAGCGGGGGGTAATGAGCAGTTCTTC. It is translated as CASPGLAGGNEQFF. Together with reference TRBV7-9 and TRBJ2-1, the CDR3 gives the full variable domain: DTGVSQNPRHKITKRGQNVTFRCDPISEHNRLYWYRQTLGQGPEFLTYFQNEAQLEKSRLLSDRFSAERPKGSFSTLEIQRTEQGDSAMYLCASPGLAGGNEQFFGPGTRLTVL.

The CDR3 loop is CASRREGLTNTGELFF. CDR3 nucleotides: TGTGCCAGTAGGCGGGAGGGACTGACGAACACCGGGGAGCTGTTTTTT. The chain is built from TRBV19 and TRBJ2-2; 9 bases fit TRBD2. CDR3 length equals 16 residues. The germline V gene has CDR1 LNHDA and CDR2 SQIVND (reference sequence). V was pared by 6 bases and J by 0 bases, with 5 bases of the junction left unmatched.

V gene TRBV11-3 combines with J gene TRBJ1-3; D not resolved. The CDR3 covers 16 residues. Trimming took off 0 bases at V and 2 bases at J, with 11 bases between the two ends. CDR1 is SGHNT and CDR2 is YENEEA in the germline V gene. CDR3 nucleotide sequence: TGTGCCAGCAGCTTAGAAACAGCCGCAACTGGAAACACCATATATTTT. It codes for CASSLETAATGNTIYF.

The V gene is TRBV30, the J gene TRBJ1-4, with D perhaps TRBD1 (5 bases). The CDR3 extends over 13 amino acids. From germline, CDR1 is GTSNPN and CDR2 SVGIG (reference sequence). The V end was cut by 7 bases, the J end by 6 bases, with 15 bases between. CDR3 sequence reads: CALALRDDEKLFF. The DNA of the CDR3 is TGTGCCTTAGCCCTCAGGGACGATGAAAAACTGTTTTTT.

The V and J genes are TRBV19 and TRBJ2-2; 7 positions agree with TRBD1. Germline loops: CDR1 LNHDA, CDR2 SQIVND (reference sequence). V lost 4 bases to trimming and J lost 10 bases; unmatched junction nucleotides: 6. There are 13 residues in the CDR3. CDR3: CASSTNRGPELFF. The CDR3 DNA follows: TGTGCCAGTAGTACCAACAGGGGCCCGGAGCTGTTTTTT.

The chain couples TRBV10-3 to TRBJ2-7; 8 bases are a match to TRBD1. Germline V gene sequence: CDR1 ENHRY, CDR2 SYGVKD. The junction had 17 bases not matched to a gene; V was cut back by 10 bases and J by 6 bases. The CDR3 consists of 15 residues. CDR3 coding DNA: TGTGCCACCACTCCCGACAGGGGAGGTCCTGGCGAGCAGTACTTC. It codes for CATTPDRGGPGEQYF.

The gene calls are TRBV2 and TRBJ2-3, with TRBD2 identical over 14 bases. The trim removed 6 bases at V and 6 bases at J, leaving 5 bases unmatched. CDR3 size: 15 residues. Germline CDR1 is SNHLY and CDR2 is FYNNEI. CDR3 residues: CASSRLAGGRDTQYF. CDR3 in DNA: TGTGCCAGCAGCCGACTAGCGGGAGGGAGGGATACGCAGTATTTT.

The chain links TRBV5-1 to TRBJ1-1, with D unresolved. The CDR3 covers 13 residues. Trimming removed 0 bases at V and 1 base at J, with 4 bases between. The germline V gene has CDR1 SGHRS and CDR2 YFSETQ. Here the CDR3 DNA reads TGCGCCAGCAGCTTGGAACAGAACACTGAAGCTTTCTTT. It specifies CASSLEQNTEAFF.

J is TRBJ2-7 and V is TRBV30, with unresolved D. CDR3 length equals 14 residues. V was trimmed by 8 bases and J by 4 bases, leaving 21 bases between them. Looked up from germline, CDR1 is GTSNPN and CDR2 is SVGIG (reference sequence). The CDR3 sequence is CAGNAVSTPYEQYF. Written as DNA, the CDR3 is TGTGCCGGCAACGCGGTTTCAACCCCGTACGAGCAGTACTTC.

The V call is TRBV6-4, the J call TRBJ1-5; no clear D. The CDR3 consists of 13 residues. Trimming left V 4 bases short and J 6 bases short, with 10 bases between. Germline V CDR1 and CDR2: MRHNA, SNTAGT. Written as DNA, the CDR3 is TGTGCCAGCAGTGTTGGAGAGGGTCAGCCCCAGCATTTT. This translates into CASSVGEGQPQHF.

This chain uses TRBV9 with TRBJ1-1, with 9 bases that match TRBD1. J lost 8 bases, V lost 2 bases, and 4 bases had no gene match. The germline gives CDR1 SGDLS, CDR2 YYNGEE. The CDR3 is 13 residues long. The CDR3 DNA reads as TGTGCCAGCAGCGTTGGACAGGGGAAGGAAGCTTTCTTT. Translated: CASSVGQGKEAFF. Variable domain in full (rest from reference TRBV9 and TRBJ1-1): DSGVTQTPKHLITATGQRVTLRCSPRSGDLSVYWYQQSLDQGLQFLIQYYNGEERAKGNILERFSAQQFPDLHSELNLSSLELGDSALYFCASSVGQGKEAFFGQGTRLTVV.

The chain carries TRBV5-4 and TRBJ2-3; maybe TRBD2 (6 bases). The germline V gene encodes CDR1 SGHNT and CDR2 YYREEE (reference sequence). The germline V and J ends were trimmed by 4 bases and 2 bases, with 17 bases remaining between them. CDR3 length: 16 residues. CDR3 protein: CASSPNRDLLTDTQYF. The CDR3 coding sequence is TGTGCCAGCAGCCCGAACCGGGACTTACTCACAGATACGCAGTATTTT.

In this sample, this clone turned up once. The CDR3 DNA sequence: TGTGCCAGCAGCAGATTAGCGGGAGCTCGCGATGAGCAGTTCTTC. The encoded protein is CASSRLAGARDEQFF. V gene TRBV9 combines with J gene TRBJ2-1; 9 bases match TRBD2. The germline gives CDR1 SGDLS, CDR2 YYNGEE. The CDR3 contains 15 residues. V lost 4 bases to trimming and J lost 8 bases; unmatched junction nucleotides: 10.

This chain connects TRBV7-8 to TRBJ2-5; D gene ambiguous. The CDR3 loop spans 15 amino acids. Germline assignment: CDR1 SGHVS and CDR2 FQNEAQ. Deletions cut 1 base from V and 1 base from J, with 10 bases between. The CDR3: CASSLGRQSQETQYF. The CDR3, as DNA: TGTGCCAGCAGCTTAGGGCGGCAGTCCCAAGAGACCCAGTACTTC.

J is TRBJ2-5 and V is TRBV11-3; 7 positions match TRBD2. The CDR3 has 15 residues. CDR1 and CDR2 (germline): SGHNT, YENEEA. The V segment lost 6 bases and the J segment 1 base; nucleotides outside the gene matches: 8. The CDR3 sequence is CASSGSGYTQETQYF. Here the CDR3 DNA reads TGTGCCAGCAGTGGTAGCGGGTATACCCAAGAGACCCAGTACTTC.

This clone has only one observation. The rearrangement joins TRBV5-6 to TRBJ2-7, with TRBD2 identical over 8 bases. Looked up from germline, CDR1 is SGHDT and CDR2 is YYEEEE. This CDR3 is built from 16 residues. V lost 0 bases to trimming and J lost 4 bases; unmatched junction nucleotides: 9. The CDR3 spells CASSLVVSREDYEQYF. The CDR3 DNA reads TGTGCCAGCAGCTTGGTTGTCTCGCGGGAGGATTACGAGCAGTACTTC. Full variable domain (rest looked up from reference TRBV5-6 and TRBJ2-7): DAGVTQSPTHLIKTRGQQVTLRCSPKSGHDTVSWYQQALGQGPQFIFQYYEEEERQRGNFPDRFSGHQFPNYSSELNVNALLLGDSALYLCASSLVVSREDYEQYFGPGTRLTVT.